This T cell receptor (beta chain) is from a study of long-term antiretroviral therapy in people with HIV. The CDR3 runs to 16 residues. Between the trimmed V and J ends, which lost 4 bases and 4 bases, there was a span of 16 bases. Germline CDR1 reads KGHSH; CDR2 reads LQKENI. About this clone: Antigen: not known.

Survey level was the resolution at which the v3.0 immunoSEQ assay ran. The repertoire was sequenced with immunoSEQ multiplex PCR; TCRdb's copy has only in-frame clones and lacks some. This sample has tens of thousands of clones, with roughly four fifths found just once. Study results and limitations: Clonal expansions arising prior to ART prevailed in the repertoire at every time point.

This specimen consisted of unsorted PBMCs, obtained 1.1 years before starting antiretroviral therapy. This clonotype originated in a woman aged 25 to 45 with HIV. V and J are TRBV18 and TRBJ1-4; no clear D. The CDR3 spells CASSLTRTGDNEKLFF. CDR3 bases: TGTGCCAGCTCACTTACACGGACGGGCGATAATGAAAAACTGTTTTTT.